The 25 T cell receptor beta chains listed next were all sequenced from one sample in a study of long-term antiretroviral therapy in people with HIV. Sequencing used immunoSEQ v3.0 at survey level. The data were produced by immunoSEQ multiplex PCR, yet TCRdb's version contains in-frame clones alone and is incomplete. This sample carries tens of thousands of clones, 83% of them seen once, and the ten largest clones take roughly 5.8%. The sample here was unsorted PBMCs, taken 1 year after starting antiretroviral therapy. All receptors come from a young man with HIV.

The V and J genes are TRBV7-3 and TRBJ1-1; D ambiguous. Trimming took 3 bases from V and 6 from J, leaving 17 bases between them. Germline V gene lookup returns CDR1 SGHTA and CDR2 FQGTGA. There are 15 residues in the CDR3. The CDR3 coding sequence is TGTGCCAGCAGCTTGGCTAAATGGTGGGATTCTGAAGCTTTCTTT. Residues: CASSLAKWWDSEAFF.

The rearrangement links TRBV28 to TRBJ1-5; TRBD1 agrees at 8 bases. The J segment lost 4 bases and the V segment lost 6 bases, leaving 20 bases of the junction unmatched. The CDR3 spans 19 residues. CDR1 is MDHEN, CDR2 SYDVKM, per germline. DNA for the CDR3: TGTGCCAGCAGCCGTACTAGGGAAGAGACAGGGGCTCGTAATCAGCCCCAGCATTTT. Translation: CASSRTREETGARNQPQHF.

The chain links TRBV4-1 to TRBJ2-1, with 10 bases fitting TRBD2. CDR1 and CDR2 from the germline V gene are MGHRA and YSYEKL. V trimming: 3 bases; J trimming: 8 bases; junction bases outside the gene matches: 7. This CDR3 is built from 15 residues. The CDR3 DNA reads TGCGCCAGCAGCCACCTAGCGGGAGTAGGCTATGAGCAGTTCTTC. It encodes CASSHLAGVGYEQFF.

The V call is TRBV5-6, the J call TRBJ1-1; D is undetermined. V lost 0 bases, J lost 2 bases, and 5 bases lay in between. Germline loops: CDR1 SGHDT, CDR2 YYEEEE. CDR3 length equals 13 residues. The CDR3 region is CASSLAVNTEAFF. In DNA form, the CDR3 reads TGTGCCAGCAGCTTGGCCGTCAACACTGAAGCTTTCTTT.

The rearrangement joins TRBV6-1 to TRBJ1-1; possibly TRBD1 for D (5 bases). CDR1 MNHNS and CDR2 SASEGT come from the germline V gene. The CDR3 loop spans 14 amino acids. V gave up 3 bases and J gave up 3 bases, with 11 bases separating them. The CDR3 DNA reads TGTGCCAGCAGTGAGGGACCTTGGGACACTGAAGCTTTCTTT. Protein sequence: CASSEGPWDTEAFF.

Here the CDR3 DNA reads TGCGCCAGCAGCGAGCGAGGGGACCAAAACACCGGGGAGCTGTTTTTT. Its translation: CASSERGDQNTGELFF. The chain employs TRBV5-1 and TRBJ2-2; D might be TRBD1 or TRBD2, each matching 5 bases. The CDR3 loop spans 16 amino acids. Trimming took off 4 bases at V and 2 bases at J, with 15 bases between the two ends. CDR1 SGHRS and CDR2 YFSETQ come from the germline V gene.

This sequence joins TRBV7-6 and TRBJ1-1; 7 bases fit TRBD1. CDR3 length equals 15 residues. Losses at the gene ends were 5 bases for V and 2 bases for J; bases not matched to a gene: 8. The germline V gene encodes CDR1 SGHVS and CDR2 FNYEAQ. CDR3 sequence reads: CASSHTTGSNTEAFF. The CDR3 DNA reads TGTGCCAGCAGCCACACGACAGGGAGTAACACTGAAGCTTTCTTT.

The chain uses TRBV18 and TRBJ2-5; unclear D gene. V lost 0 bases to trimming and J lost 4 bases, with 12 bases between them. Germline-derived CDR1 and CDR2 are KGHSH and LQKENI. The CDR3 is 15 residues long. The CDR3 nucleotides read TGTGCCAGCTCACCACCGGTTCCGAAGGGAGAGACCCAGTACTTC. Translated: CASSPPVPKGETQYF.

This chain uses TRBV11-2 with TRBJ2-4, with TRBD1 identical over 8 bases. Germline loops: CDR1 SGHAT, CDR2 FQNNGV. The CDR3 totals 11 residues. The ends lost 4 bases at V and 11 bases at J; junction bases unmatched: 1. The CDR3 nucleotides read TGTGCCAGCAGCTCGGGACAGGTTCAGTACTTC. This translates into CASSSGQVQYF. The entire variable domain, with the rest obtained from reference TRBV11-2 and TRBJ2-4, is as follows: EAGVAQSPRYKIIEKRQSVAFWCNPISGHATLYWYQQILGQGPKLLIQFQNNGVVDDSQLPKDRFSAERLKGVDSTLKIQPAKLEDSAVYLCASSSGQVQYFGAGTRLSVL.

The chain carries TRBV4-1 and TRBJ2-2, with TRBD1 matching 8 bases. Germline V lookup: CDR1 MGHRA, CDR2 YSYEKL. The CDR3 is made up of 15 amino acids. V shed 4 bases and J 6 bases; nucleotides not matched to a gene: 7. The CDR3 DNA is TGCGCCAGCAGCCCAGGACAGGGTGGGTCCGGGGAGCTGTTTTTT. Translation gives CASSPGQGGSGELFF.

This CDR3 is CASSSEGLAQVGELFF. The CDR3 region has the DNA TGTGCCAGCAGCTCTGAGGGACTAGCCCAGGTCGGGGAGCTGTTTTTT. The chain has TRBV13 and TRBJ2-2, with 9 bases lining up with TRBD2. With 4 bases clipped from V and 7 bases from J, the junction kept 10 bases outside the gene matches. The CDR3 sequence is 16 residues long. CDR1 is PRHDT, CDR2 FYEKMQ, per germline (reference sequence).

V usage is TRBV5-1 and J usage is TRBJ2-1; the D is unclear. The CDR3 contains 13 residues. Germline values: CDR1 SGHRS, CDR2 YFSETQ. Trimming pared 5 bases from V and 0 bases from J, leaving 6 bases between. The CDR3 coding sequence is TGCGCCAGCAGACAGTCCTCCTACAATGAGCAGTTCTTC. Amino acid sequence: CASRQSSYNEQFF.

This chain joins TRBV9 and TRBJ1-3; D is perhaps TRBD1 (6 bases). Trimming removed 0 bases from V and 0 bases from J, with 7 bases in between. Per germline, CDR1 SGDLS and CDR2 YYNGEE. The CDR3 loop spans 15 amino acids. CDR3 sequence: CASSVEGGSGNTIYF. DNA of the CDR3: TGTGCCAGCAGCGTAGAGGGGGGCTCTGGAAACACCATATATTTT.

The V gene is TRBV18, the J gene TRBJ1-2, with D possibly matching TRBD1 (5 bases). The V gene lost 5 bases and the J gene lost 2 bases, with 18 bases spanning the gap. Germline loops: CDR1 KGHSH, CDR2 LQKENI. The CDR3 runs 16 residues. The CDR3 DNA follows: TGTGCCAGCTCAAGAGCCGACAGCATATCCAACTATGGCTACACCTTC. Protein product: CASSRADSISNYGYTF.

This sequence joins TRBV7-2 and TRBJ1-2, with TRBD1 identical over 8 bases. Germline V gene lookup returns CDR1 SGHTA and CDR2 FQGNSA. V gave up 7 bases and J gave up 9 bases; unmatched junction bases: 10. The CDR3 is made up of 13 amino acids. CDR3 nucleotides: TGTGCCAGCACCCGAACGGGACAGGAACGCTACACCTTC. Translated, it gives CASTRTGQERYTF.

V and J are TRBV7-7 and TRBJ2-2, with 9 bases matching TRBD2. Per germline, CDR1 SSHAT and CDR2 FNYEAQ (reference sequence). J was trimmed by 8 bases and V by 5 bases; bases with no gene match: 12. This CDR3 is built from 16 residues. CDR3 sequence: CASSPSSSGGLGELFF. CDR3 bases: TGTGCCAGCAGCCCGAGTAGTAGCGGGGGATTGGGGGAGCTGTTTTTT.

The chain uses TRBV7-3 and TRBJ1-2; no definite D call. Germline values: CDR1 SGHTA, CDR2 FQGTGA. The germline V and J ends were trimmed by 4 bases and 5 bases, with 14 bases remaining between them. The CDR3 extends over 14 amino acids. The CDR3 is CASSSGGNNYGYTF. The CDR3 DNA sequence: TGTGCCAGCAGCTCCGGTGGGAACAATTATGGCTACACCTTC. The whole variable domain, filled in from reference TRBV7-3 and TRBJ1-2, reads GAGVSQTPSNKVTEKGKYVELRCDPISGHTALYWYRQSLGQGPEFLIYFQGTGAADDSGLPNDRFFAVRPEGSVSTLKIQRTERGDSAVYLCASSSGGNNYGYTFGSGTRLTVV.

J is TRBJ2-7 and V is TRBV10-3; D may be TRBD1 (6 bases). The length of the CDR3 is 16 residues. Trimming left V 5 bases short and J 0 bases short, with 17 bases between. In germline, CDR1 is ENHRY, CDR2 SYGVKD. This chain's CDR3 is CAISKTGTSSSYEQYF. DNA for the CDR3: TGTGCCATCAGTAAGACCGGGACATCGAGCTCCTACGAGCAGTACTTC.

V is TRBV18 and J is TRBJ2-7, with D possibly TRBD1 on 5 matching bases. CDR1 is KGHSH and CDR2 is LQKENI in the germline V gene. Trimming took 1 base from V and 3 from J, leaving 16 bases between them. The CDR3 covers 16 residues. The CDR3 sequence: CASSPRGQAGDYEQYF. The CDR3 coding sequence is TGTGCCAGCTCACCACGGGGCCAGGCTGGGGACTACGAGCAGTACTTC.

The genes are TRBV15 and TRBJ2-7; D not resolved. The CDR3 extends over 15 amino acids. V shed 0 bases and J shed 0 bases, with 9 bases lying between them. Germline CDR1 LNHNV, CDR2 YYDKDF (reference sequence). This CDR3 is CATSRETASSYEQYF. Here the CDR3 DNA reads TGTGCCACCAGCAGAGAAACGGCTTCCTCCTACGAGCAGTACTTC.

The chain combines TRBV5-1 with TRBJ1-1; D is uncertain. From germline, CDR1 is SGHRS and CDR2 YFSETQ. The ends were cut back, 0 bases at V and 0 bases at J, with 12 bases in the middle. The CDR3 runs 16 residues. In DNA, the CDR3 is TGCGCCAGCAGCTTGGGCTGGACTCCCCTGAACACTGAAGCTTTCTTT. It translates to CASSLGWTPLNTEAFF.

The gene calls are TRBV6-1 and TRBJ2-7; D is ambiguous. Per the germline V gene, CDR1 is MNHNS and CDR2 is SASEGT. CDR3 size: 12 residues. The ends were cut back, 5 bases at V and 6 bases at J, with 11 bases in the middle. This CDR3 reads CASSRTQAEQYF. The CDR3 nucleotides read TGTGCCAGCAGTCGAACTCAAGCCGAGCAGTACTTC.

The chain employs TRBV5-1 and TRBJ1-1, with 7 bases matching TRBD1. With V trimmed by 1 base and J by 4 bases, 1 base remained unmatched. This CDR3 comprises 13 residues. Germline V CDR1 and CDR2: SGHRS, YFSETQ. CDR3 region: CASSLTGVTEAFF. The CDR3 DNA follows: TGCGCCAGCAGCTTGACAGGGGTCACTGAAGCTTTCTTT.

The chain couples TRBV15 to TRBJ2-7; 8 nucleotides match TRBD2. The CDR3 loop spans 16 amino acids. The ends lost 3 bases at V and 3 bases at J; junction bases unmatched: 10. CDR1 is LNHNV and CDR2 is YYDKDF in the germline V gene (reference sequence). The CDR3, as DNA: TGTGCCACCAGCAGGGGCCGGGGGGGCCTTGACTACGAGCAGTACTTC. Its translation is CATSRGRGGLDYEQYF.

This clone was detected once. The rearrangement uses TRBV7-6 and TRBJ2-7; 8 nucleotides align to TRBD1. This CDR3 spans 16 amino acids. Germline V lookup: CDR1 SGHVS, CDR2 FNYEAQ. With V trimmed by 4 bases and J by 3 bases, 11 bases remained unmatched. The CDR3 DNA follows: TGTGCCAGCAGCTCAATGGGGCAGGGGGCGGGCTACGAGCAGTACTTC. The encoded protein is CASSSMGQGAGYEQYF. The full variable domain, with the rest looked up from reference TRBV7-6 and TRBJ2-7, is GAGVSQSPRYKVTKRGQDVALRCDPISGHVSLYWYRQALGQGPEFLTYFNYEAQQDKSGLPNDRFSAERPEGSISTLTIQRTEQRDSAMYRCASSSMGQGAGYEQYFGPGTRLTVT.